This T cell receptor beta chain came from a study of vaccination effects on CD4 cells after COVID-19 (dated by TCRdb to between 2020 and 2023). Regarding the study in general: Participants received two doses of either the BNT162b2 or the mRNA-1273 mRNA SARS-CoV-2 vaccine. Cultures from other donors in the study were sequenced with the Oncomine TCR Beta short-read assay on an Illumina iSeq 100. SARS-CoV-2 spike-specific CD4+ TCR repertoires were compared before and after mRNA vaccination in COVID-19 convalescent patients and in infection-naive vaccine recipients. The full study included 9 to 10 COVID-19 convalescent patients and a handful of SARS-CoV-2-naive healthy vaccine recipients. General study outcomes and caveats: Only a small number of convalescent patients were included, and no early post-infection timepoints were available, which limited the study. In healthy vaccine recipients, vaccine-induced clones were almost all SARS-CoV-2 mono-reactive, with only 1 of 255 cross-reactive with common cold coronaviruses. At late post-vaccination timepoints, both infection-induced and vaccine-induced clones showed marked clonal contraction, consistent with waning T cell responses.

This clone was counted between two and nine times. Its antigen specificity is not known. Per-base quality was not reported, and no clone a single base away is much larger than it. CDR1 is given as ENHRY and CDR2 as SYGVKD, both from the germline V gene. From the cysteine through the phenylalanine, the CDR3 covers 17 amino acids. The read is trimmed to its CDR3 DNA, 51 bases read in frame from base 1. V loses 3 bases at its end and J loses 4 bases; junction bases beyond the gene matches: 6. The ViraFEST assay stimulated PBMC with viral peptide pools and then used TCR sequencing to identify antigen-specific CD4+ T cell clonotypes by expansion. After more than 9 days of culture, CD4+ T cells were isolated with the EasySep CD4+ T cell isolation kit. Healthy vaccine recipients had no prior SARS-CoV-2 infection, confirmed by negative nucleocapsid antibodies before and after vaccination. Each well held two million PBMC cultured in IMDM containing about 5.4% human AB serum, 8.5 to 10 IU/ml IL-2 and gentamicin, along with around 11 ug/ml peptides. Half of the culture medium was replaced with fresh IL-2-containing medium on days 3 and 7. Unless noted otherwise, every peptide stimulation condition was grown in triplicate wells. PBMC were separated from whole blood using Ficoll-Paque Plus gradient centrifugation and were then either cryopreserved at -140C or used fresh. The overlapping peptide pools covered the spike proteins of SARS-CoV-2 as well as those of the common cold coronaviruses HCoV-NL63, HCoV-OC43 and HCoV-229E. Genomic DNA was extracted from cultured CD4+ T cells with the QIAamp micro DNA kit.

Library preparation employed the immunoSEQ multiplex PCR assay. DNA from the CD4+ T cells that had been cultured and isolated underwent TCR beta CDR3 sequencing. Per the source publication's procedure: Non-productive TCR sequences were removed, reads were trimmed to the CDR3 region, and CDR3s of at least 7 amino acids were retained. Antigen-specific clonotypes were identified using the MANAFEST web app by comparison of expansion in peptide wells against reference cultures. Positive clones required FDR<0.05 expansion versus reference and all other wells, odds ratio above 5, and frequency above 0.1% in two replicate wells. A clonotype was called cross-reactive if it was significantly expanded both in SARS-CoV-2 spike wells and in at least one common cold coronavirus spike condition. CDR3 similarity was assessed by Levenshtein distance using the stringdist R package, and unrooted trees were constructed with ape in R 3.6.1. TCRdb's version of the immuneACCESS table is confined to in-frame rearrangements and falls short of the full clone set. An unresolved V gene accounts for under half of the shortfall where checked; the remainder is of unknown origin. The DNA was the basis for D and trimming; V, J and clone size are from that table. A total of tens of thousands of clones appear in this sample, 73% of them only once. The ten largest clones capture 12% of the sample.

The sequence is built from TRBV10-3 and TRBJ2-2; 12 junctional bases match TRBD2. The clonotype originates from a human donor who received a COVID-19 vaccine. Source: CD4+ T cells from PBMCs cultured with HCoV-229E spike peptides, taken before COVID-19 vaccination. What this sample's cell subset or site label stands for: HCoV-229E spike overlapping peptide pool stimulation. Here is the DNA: TGTGCCATCAGTGAAGGAGGACTAGCGGGAAGCACCGGGGAGCTGTTTTTT. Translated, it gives CAISEGGLAGSTGELFF.